One sample yielded the 7 T cell receptor beta chains listed below, sequenced in a study of metastatic and nonmetastatic thyroid tumors. TCRdb re-called clones from the PCR reads using MiXCR. The sample consists of approximately 84,000 clones, under 15% of them appearing once. Thyroid surgery had not been preceded by any treatment in any patient. The sequenced sample was blood. The receptors originated from a female donor with papillary thyroid cancer or a benign thyroid nodule (not recorded which). Some clones in this sample may be carry-over from other donors' samples.

Ten or more counts support this clone. The DNA for the CDR3 is TGTGCCAGCAGTTACGGTACAGGGCCGGGCACTGAAGCTTTCTTT. It specifies CASSYGTGPGTEAFF. The chain uses TRBV6-5 and TRBJ1-1, with D possibly TRBD1 on 6 matching bases. The V gene lost 2 bases and the J gene lost 4 bases, with 14 bases spanning the gap. The CDR3 length is 15 residues. CDR1 is MNHEY, CDR2 SVGAGI, per germline.

At least ten counts were recorded for this clone. The genes are TRBV11-1 and TRBJ2-3; 10 nucleotides align to TRBD2. Germline V CDR1 and CDR2: SGHAT, FQDESV (reference sequence). The V gene end was trimmed by 3 bases and the J gene end by 0 bases; junction bases not matched to a gene: 9. The CDR3 is made up of 18 amino acids. The CDR3 loop is CASSFLRLAGYSTDTQYF. CDR3 sequence (DNA): TGTGCCAGCAGCTTCTTACGACTAGCGGGCTATAGCACAGATACGCAGTATTTT.

Many counts were recorded for this clone. The V call is TRBV12-3 or TRBV12-4, the J call TRBJ1-1, with unresolved D. The length of the CDR3 is 13 residues. V lost 4 bases and J lost 7, with 13 bases in between. The CDR3 coding sequence is TGTGCCAGCAGTTCCCCCTCCTTCGATGAAGCTTTCTTT. It codes for CASSSPSFDEAFF.

This clone has ten or more counts. The chain combines TRBV7-2 with TRBJ1-4; D may be TRBD1 (5 bases). Per the germline V gene, CDR1 is SGHTA and CDR2 is FQGNSA. This CDR3 comprises 17 residues. Trimming stripped 5 bases from V and 8 bases from J, with 24 bases between. The CDR3 spells CASSRSLPGPGGEKLFF. The CDR3, as DNA: TGTGCCAGCAGCCGCTCTTTACCGGGACCCGGAGGGGAAAAACTGTTTTTT.

This chain uses TRBV5-1 with TRBJ2-5; 8 bases map to TRBD2. The germline V gene has CDR1 SGHRS and CDR2 YFSETQ. Trimming took 1 base from V and 5 from J; bases not matched to a gene: 4. The length of the CDR3 is 14 residues. The CDR3 DNA is TGCGCCAGCAGCTTGAGGGTAGCGGGGGAGACCCAGTACTTC. Translation: CASSLRVAGETQYF.

With regard to this clone: Since a much larger clone is just one base distant, this may be a read error. This chain uses TRBV28 with TRBJ2-3; D is possibly TRBD2 (6 bases). The length of the CDR3 is 15 residues. With 6 bases removed from V and 4 bases from J, the gap between germline ends came to 17 bases. Per germline, CDR1 MDHEN and CDR2 SYDVKM. In DNA form, the CDR3 reads TGTGCCAGCAGAAGGGACGGGGGATTAGCAGATACGCAGTATTTT. The encoded protein is CASRRDGGLADTQYF. Full variable domain (missing parts from reference TRBV28 and TRBJ2-3): DVKVTQSSRYLVKRTGEKVFLECVQDMDHENMFWYRQDPGLGLRLIYFSYDVKMKEKGDIPEGYSVSREKKERFSLILESASTNQTSMYLCASRRDGGLADTQYFGPGTRLTVL.

With respect to this clone: One junction end does not reproduce the germline sequence, and a read error may be involved. The chain combines TRBV20-1 with TRBJ1-5; 7 nucleotides align to TRBD1. CDR1 and CDR2 (germline): DFQATT, SNEGSKA (reference sequence). The CDR3 is 16 residues long. The CDR3 loop reads CSSRDQGGCDNQPQHF. The CDR3 nucleotides are TGCAGTTCTAGAGACCAAGGGGGCTGTGACAATCAGCCCCAGCATTTT.